This T cell receptor (beta chain) is from a study of cytomegalovirus exposure and HLA in healthy donors. Points on this clone: Its specificity is unknown.

Study-level findings and limits: An analysis was carried out later, and it reportedly showed fewer N-insertions in an Asian-associated ancestry cluster than the approximately 610-donor mean.

This CDR3 region has 16 residues. V was trimmed by 3 bases and J by 2 bases, leaving 16 bases between them. Germline V gene data show CDR1 as MDHEN and CDR2 as SYDVKM. Amplification used 60 Vbeta primers and 13 Jbeta primers. Sequencing used immunoSEQ multiplex PCR; TCRdb keeps in-frame clones, though not all of them. The sample consists of approximately 160,000 clones, 70% to 80% of them appearing once. This chain connects TRBV28 to TRBJ1-1; a weak D match, TRBD1 (6 bases). The source of this sequence is a woman in her twenties or thirties in good health and CMV-seropositive. Sequencing was done on a sample of PBMCs. For the CDR3, the DNA is TGTGCCAGCAGTTTCGCAGGGGCGTTAGTAAACACTGAAGCTTTCTTT. This encodes CASSFAGALVNTEAFF.